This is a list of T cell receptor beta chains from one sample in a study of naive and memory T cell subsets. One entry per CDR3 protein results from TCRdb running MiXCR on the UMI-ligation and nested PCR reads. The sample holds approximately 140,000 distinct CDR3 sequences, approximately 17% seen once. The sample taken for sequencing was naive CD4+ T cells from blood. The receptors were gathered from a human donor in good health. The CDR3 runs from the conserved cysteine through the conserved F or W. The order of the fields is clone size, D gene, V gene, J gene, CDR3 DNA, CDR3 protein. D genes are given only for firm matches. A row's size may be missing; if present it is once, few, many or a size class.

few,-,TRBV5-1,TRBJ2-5,TGCGCCAGCAGCTTGGGTTCGGGAGAGACCCAGTACTTC,CASSLGSGETQYF
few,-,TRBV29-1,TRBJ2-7,TGCAGCGTCCGCGACTACGAGCAGTACTTC,CSVRDYEQYF
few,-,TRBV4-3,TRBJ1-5,TGCGCCAGCAGCCAAGAACACAGCTATAGCAATCAGCCCCAGCATTTT,CASSQEHSYSNQPQHF
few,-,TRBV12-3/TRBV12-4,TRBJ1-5,TGTGCCAGCAGTTTAGTTCAGTTTATCCGCCAGCCCCAGCATTTT,CASSLVQFIRQPQHF
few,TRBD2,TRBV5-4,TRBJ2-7,TGTGCCAGCAGCTTCGGAGGGAGGGCGGGTGAGCAGTACTTC,CASSFGGRAGEQYF
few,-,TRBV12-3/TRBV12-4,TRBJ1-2,TGTGCCAGCAGTCTCCACGTTCTTGGCTACACCTTC,CASSLHVLGYTF
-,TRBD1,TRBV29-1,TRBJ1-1,TGCAGCGTTGATTCTCCGGGACAGGGTGGTGGTGAAGCTTTCTTT,CSVDSPGQGGGEAFF
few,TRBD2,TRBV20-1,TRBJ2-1,TGCAGTGCTCCCGAGATTCTAGCGGGACCTGGCAATGAGCAGTTCTTC,CSAPEILAGPGNEQFF
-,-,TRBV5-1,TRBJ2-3,TGCGCCAGCAGCTTGGGCGCGGCTGGCACAGATACGCAGTATTTT,CASSLGAAGTDTQYF
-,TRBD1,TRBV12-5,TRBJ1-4,TGTGCTAGCGGGGTGGGACAGGGTAATGAAAAACTGTTTTTT,CASGVGQGNEKLFF
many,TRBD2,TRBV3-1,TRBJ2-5,TGTGCCAGCAGCCAAGGAGTAGCGGGAGCAGAGACCCAGTACTTC,CASSQGVAGAETQYF
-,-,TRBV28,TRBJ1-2,TGTGCCAGCAGTTTATCCCCTGGGAGGGCACGTGTCGGCTACACCTTC,CASSLSPGRARVGYTF
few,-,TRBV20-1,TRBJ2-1,TGCAGTGCCAAGGGACTCGAAACCTACAATGAGCAGTTCTTC,CSAKGLETYNEQFF
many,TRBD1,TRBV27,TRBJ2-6,TGTGCCAGCAGTTTTGACAGGGCTGGGGCCAACGTCCTGACTTTC,CASSFDRAGANVLTF
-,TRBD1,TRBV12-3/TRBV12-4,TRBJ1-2,TGTGCCAGCAGCAGGGACAGGGGTGACTATGGCTACACCTTC,CASSRDRGDYGYTF
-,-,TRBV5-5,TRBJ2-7,TGTGCCAGCAGCTTGACTACCTCCTACGAGCAGTACTTC,CASSLTTSYEQYF
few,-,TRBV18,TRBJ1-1,TGTGCCAGCTCACCACGGTCTGGGAATGAAGCTTTCTTT,CASSPRSGNEAFF
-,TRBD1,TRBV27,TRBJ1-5,TGTGCCAGCAGTCCAGAAGACAGGGGTACGCGTAGGCCCCAGCATTTT,CASSPEDRGTRRPQHF
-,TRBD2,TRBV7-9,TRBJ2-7,TGTGCCAGCAGCCCCCCCTATAGCGGGAACTACGAGCAGTACTTC,CASSPPYSGNYEQYF
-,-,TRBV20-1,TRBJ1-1,TGCAGTGCCATGACAGGAGGGCCGAACACTGAAGCTTTCTTT,CSAMTGGPNTEAFF
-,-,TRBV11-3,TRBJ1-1,TGTGCCAGCTCCCCGGCGGCGGCTAACACTGAAGCTTTCTTT,CASSPAAANTEAFF
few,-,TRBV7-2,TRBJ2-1,TGTGCCAGCAGACAATTAAACGTCGGGGTGAATGAGCAGTTCTTC,CASRQLNVGVNEQFF
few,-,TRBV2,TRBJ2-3,TGTGCCAGCAGTGAGGCGGAACTCACAGATACGCAGTATTTT,CASSEAELTDTQYF
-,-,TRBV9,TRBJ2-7,TGTGCCAGCAGCGTAGGAGGAAGGGGCACTTCCTACGAGCAGTACTTC,CASSVGGRGTSYEQYF
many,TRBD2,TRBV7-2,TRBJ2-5,TGTGCCAGCAGCTTAGCTAGCGGGGAAGAGACCCAGTACTTC,CASSLASGEETQYF
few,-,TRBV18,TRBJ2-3,TGTGCCAGCTCACCAATCGGGGTTAGCACAGATACGCAGTATTTT,CASSPIGVSTDTQYF
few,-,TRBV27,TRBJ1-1,TGTGCCAGCAGTTCCCTGGGGGCCCTCCCTGAGACTGAAGCTTTCTTT,CASSSLGALPETEAFF
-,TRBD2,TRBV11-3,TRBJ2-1,TGTGCCAGCAGCCCTATGAGCGGGAGGGTCAATGAGCAGTTCTTC,CASSPMSGRVNEQFF
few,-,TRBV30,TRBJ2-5,TGTGCCTGGAGTGTTCAGCCGGGTAATCAAGAGACCCAGTACTTC,CAWSVQPGNQETQYF
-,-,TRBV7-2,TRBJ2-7,TGTGCCAGCAGCTTAGTTCAGCTAGCGAGACTACACTTC,CASSLVQLARLHF
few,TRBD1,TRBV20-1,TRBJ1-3,TGCAGTGCTAGACTGGGACAGGGGAACACCATATATTTT,CSARLGQGNTIYF
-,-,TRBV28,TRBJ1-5,TGTGCCAGCAGCCTCGGAGGGTCTTGGGGCAATCAGCCCCAGCATTTT,CASSLGGSWGNQPQHF
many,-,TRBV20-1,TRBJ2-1,TGCAGTGCTACGGTCGGGGGTATCTACAATGAGCAGTTCTTC,CSATVGGIYNEQFF
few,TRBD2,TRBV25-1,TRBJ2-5,TGTGCCAGCAGTGAATCTACGGGGGGAGAGACCCAGTACTTC,CASSESTGGETQYF
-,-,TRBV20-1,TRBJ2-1,TGCAGTGCTAGAGAGGGAAATGAGCAGTTCTTC,CSAREGNEQFF
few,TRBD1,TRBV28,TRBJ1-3,TGTGCCAGCAGTGATATAGGGACAGCAGGAAACACCATATATTTT,CASSDIGTAGNTIYF
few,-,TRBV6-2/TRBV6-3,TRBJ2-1,TGTGCCAGCAGCCTGGGGGCGGGCCAGATCGATGAGCAGTTCTTC,CASSLGAGQIDEQFF
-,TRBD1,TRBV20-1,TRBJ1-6,TGCAGTGCTAGAAGGCCGGGACAGATGTATTCACCCCTCCACTTT,CSARRPGQMYSPLHF
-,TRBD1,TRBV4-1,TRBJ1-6,TGCGCCAGCAGCCAGGAAGGACAGGGGGCGAATTCACCCCTCCACTTT,CASSQEGQGANSPLHF
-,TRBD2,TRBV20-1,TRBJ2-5,TGCAGTGCCCACTGGGTAGCGGGAGGCCGCCGGGAGACCCAGTACTTC,CSAHWVAGGRRETQYF
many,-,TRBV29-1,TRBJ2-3,TGCAGCGTTGAAGGGGACCGGGCAGGGAACACAGATACGCAGTATTTT,CSVEGDRAGNTDTQYF
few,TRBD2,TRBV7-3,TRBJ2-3,TGTGCCAGCAGCTCGAGCGGGAAGACAGATACGCAGTATTTT,CASSSSGKTDTQYF
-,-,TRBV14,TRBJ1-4,TGTGCCAGCAGCCAAGACCCCGGACGGGGTGAAAAACTGTTTTTT,CASSQDPGRGEKLFF